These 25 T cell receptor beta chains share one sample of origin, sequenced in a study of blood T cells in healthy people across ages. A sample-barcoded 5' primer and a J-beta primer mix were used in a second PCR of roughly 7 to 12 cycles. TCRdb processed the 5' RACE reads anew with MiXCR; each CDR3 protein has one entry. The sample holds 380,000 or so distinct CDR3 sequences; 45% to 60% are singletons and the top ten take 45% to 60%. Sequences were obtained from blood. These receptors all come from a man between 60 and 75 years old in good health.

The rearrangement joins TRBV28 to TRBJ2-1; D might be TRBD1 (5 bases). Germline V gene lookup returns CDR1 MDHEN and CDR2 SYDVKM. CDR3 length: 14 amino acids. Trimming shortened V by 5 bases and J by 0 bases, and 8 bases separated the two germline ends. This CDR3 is CASSGRGSYNEQFF. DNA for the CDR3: TGTGCCAGCAGTGGTAGGGGCTCCTACAATGAGCAGTTCTTC.

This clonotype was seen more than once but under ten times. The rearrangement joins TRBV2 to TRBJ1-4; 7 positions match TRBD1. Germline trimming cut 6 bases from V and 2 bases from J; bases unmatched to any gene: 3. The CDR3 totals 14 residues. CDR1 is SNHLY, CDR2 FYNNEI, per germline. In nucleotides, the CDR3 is TGTGCCAGCAGGCTGGACAGGACTAATGAAAAACTGTTTTTT. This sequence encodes CASRLDRTNEKLFF.

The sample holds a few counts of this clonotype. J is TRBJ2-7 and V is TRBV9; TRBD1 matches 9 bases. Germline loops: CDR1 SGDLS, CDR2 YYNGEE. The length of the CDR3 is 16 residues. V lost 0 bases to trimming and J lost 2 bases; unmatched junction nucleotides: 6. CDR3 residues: CASSVEGTGSAYEQYF. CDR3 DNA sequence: TGTGCCAGCAGCGTAGAAGGGACAGGGTCGGCCTACGAGCAGTACTTC.

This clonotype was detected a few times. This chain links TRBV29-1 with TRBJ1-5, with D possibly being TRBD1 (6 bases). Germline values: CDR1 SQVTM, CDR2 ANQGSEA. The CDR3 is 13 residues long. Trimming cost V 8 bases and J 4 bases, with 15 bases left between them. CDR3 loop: CSFQGGGNQPQHF. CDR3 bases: TGCAGCTTCCAAGGGGGGGGTAATCAGCCCCAGCATTTT.

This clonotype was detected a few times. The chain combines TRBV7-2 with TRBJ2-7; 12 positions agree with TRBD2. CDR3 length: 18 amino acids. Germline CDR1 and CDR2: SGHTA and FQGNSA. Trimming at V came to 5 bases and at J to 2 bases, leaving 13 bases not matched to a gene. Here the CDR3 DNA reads TGTGCCAGCAGCCAACCAAGCGGACTAGCGGGAATTACCTACGAGCAGTACTTC. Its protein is CASSQPSGLAGITYEQYF.

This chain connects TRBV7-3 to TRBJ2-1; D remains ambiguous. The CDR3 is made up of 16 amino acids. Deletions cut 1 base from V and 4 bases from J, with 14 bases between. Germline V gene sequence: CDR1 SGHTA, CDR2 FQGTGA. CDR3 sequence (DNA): TGTGCCAGCAGCTTAAATTCCCTAGGGCGATACAATGAGCAGTTCTTC. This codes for CASSLNSLGRYNEQFF.

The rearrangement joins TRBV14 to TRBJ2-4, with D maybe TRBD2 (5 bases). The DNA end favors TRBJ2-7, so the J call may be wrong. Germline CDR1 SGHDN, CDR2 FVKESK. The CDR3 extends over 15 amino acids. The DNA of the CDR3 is TGTGCCAGCAGCCATCCCGCCCCCGGAGGCTACGAGCAGTACTTC. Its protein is CASSHPAPGGYEQYF.

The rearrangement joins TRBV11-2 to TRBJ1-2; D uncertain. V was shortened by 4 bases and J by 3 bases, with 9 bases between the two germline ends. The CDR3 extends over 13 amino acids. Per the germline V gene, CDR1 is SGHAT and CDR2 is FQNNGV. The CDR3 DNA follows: TGTGCCAGCAGCTCAATTCGACACTATGGCTACACCTTC. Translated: CASSSIRHYGYTF.

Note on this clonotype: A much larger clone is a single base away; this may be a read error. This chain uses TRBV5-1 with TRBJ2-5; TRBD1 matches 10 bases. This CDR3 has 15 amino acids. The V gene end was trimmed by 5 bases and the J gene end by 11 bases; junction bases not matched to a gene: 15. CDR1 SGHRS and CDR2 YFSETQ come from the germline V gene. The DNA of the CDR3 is TGCGCCAGCAGAGTTACCGGGACAGGGGCGGCTGAGCAGTACTTC. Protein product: CASRVTGTGAAEQYF.

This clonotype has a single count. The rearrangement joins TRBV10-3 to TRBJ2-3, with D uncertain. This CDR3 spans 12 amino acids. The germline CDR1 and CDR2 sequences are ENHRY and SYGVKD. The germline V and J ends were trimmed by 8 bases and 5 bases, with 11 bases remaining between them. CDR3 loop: CAISPNQDTQYF. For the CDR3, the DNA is TGTGCCATCTCACCGAACCAAGATACGCAGTATTTT.

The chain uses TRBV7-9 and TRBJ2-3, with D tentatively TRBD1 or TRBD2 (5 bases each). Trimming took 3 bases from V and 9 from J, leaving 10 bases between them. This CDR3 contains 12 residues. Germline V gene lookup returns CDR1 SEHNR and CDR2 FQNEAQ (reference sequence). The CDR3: CASSFGTSTQYF. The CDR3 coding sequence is TGTGCCAGCAGCTTTGGGACCTCGACGCAGTATTTT.

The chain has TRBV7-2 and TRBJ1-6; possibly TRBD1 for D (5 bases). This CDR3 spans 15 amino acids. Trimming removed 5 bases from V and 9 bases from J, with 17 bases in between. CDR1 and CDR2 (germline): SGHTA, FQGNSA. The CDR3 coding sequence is TGTGCCAGCAGCCCTAGGGGAGGAGTTGGTTCACCCCTCCACTTT. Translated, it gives CASSPRGGVGSPLHF.

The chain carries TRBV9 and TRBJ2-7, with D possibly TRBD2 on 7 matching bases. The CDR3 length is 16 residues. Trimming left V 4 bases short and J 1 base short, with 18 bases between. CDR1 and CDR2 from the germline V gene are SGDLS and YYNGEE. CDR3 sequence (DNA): TGTGCCAGCAGCTCTAGTAGGGGGGGACTATCCTACGAGCAGTACTTC. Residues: CASSSSRGGLSYEQYF.

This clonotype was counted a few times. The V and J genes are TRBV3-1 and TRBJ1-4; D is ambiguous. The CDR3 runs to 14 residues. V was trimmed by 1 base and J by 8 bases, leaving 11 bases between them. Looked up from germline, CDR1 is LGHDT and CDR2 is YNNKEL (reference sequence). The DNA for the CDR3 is TGTGCCAGCAGCCAAGGATTGACCATAGAAAAACTGTTTTTT. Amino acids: CASSQGLTIEKLFF.

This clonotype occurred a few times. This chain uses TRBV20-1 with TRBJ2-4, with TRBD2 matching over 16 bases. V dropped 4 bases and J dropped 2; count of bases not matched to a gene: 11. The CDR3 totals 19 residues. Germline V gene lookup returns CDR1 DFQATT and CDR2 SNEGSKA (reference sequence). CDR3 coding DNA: TGCAGTGCTAAGCTTCCGGGACTAGCGGGAGGGAGGACCAAAAACATTCAGTACTTC. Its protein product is CSAKLPGLAGGRTKNIQYF.

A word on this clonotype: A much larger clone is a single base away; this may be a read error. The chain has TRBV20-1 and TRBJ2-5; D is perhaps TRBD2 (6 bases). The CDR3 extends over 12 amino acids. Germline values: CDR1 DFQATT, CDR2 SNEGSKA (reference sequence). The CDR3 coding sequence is TGCAGTACTAGCTTGGGCGGCGAGACCCAGTACTTC. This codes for CSTSLGGETQYF.

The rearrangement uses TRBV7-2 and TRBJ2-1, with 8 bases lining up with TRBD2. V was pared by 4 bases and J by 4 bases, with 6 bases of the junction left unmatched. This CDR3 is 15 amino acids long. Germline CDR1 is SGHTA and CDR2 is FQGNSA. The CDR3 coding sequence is TGTGCCAGCAGCTCTCAAGCGGGGGCTTACAATGAGCAGTTCTTC. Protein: CASSSQAGAYNEQFF.

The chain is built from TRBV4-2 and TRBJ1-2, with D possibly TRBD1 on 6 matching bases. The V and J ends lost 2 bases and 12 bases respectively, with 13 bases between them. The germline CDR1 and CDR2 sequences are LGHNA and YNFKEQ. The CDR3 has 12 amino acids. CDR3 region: CASSQPTGGHTF. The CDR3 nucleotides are TGTGCCAGCAGCCAACCGACAGGCGGCCACACCTTC.

In DNA form, the CDR3 reads TGTGCCAGCAGTTTTTTTGTCGACAGGGAAATTCGTGGAAACACCATATATTTT. Translating it yields CASSFFVDREIRGNTIYF. The V call is TRBV12-3 or TRBV12-4, the J call TRBJ1-3, with 7 bases fitting TRBD1. The CDR3 has 18 amino acids. The trim removed 3 bases at V and 3 bases at J, leaving 14 bases unmatched.

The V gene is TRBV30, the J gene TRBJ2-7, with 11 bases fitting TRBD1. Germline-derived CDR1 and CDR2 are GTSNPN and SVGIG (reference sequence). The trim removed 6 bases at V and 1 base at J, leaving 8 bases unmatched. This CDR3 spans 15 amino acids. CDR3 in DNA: TGTGCCTGTCTAGGCGGACAGGGGGCATCCTACGAGCAGTACTTC. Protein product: CACLGGQGASYEQYF.

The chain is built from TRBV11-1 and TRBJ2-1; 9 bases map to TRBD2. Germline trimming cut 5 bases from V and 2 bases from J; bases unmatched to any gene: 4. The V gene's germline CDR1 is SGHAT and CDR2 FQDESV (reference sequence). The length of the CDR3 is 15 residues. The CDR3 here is CASSHLAGPYNEQFF. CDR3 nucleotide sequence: TGTGCCAGCAGCCATCTAGCGGGGCCCTACAATGAGCAGTTCTTC.

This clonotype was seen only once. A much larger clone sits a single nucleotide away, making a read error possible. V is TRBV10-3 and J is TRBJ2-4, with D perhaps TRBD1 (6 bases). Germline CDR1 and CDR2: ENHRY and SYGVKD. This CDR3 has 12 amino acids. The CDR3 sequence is CATSQQGREQYF. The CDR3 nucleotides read TGTGCCACCAGTCAACAGGGAAGAGAGCAGTACTTC.

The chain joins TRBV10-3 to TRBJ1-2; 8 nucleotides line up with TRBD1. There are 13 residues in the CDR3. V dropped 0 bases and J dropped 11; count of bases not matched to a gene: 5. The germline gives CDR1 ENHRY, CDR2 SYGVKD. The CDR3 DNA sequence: TGTGCCATCAGTGAGTCGACAGGGGAGGTATACACCTTC. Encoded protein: CAISESTGEVYTF.

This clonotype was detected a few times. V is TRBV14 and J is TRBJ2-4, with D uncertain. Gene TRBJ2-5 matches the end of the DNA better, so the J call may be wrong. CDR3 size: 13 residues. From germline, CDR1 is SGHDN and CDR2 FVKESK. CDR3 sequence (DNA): TGTGCCAGCAGCCAGGGGTTGTGGGAGACCCAGTACTTC. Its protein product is CASSQGLWETQYF.

For the CDR3, the DNA is TGTGCCAGCAGTGAAGGGACTAGCGGGGTGTGGAATGAGCAGTTCTTC. Translation: CASSEGTSGVWNEQFF. The chain recombines TRBV2 with TRBJ2-1; TRBD2 matches 12 bases. V lost 1 base, J lost 7 bases, and 5 bases stayed unmatched. The CDR3 consists of 16 residues. The germline gives CDR1 SNHLY, CDR2 FYNNEI.